Listed below are T cell receptor beta chains from one sample, sequenced in a study of T cell repertoires in cytomegalovirus infection. TCRdb reprocessed the reads with MiXCR, giving one entry per CDR3 protein. Of 450,000 to 650,000 distinct CDR3 sequences in the sample, around 27% were seen once. Sequences were obtained from PBMCs. Receptor source: a human donor in good health (CMV status not recorded). Some clones in this sample may be carry-over from other donors' samples. CDR3s include the opening cysteine and the closing phenylalanine or tryptophan. Each record gives: J gene, V gene, CDR3 length, D gene, clone size, CDR3 DNA, CDR3 protein. A D gene is named only where the DNA matches it firmly. Size tells how often a clone was seen (once, few, many) or the class of an expanded clone, and some rows leave it out.

J: TRBJ2-1
V: TRBV6-2/TRBV6-3
length: 12
D: NA
size: NA
DNA: TGTGCCAGCAGCCCGACCTTACGGGAGCAGTTCTTC
CDR3: CASSPTLREQFF

J: TRBJ1-1
V: TRBV20-1
length: 17
D: NA
size: many
DNA: TGCAGTGCTAGGGAAATTCAGGGCTTGAGGCGGATCACTGAAGCTTTCTTT
CDR3: CSAREIQGLRRITEAFF

J: TRBJ1-5
V: TRBV19
length: 13
D: NA
size: few
DNA: TGTGCCAGTAGTATTGGGCAGAAACAGCCCCAGCATTTT
CDR3: CASSIGQKQPQHF

J: TRBJ2-1
V: TRBV7-3
length: 16
D: NA
size: NA
DNA: TGTGCCAGCAGCTTAAGAGGTACCGCGCAGGGGAATGAGCAGTTCTTC
CDR3: CASSLRGTAQGNEQFF

J: TRBJ1-2
V: TRBV12-3/TRBV12-4
length: 15
D: TRBD1
size: NA
DNA: TGTGCCAGCAGGCACTCCGGGACAGGGGGCTACGGCTACACCTTC
CDR3: CASRHSGTGGYGYTF

J: TRBJ1-2
V: TRBV25-1
length: 16
D: NA
size: NA
DNA: TGTGCCAGCAGTGAACCGGGAGGGTTGGGGACTTATGGCTACACCTTC
CDR3: CASSEPGGLGTYGYTF

J: TRBJ1-1
V: TRBV3-1
length: 15
D: TRBD1
size: NA
DNA: TGTGCCAGCAGCCAAGTACAGGGGGCGAACACTGAAGCTTTCTTT
CDR3: CASSQVQGANTEAFF

J: TRBJ2-3
V: TRBV27
length: 16
D: TRBD1
size: NA
DNA: TGTGCCAGCAGTTTGATCCAGGACAGGGTGAAAGATACGCAGTATTTT
CDR3: CASSLIQDRVKDTQYF

J: TRBJ1-4
V: TRBV7-2
length: 16
D: NA
size: NA
DNA: TGTGCCAGCAGCCGGTCTCTTACTGCAACTAATGAAAAACTGTTTTTT
CDR3: CASSRSLTATNEKLFF

J: TRBJ1-1
V: TRBV6-1
length: 13
D: NA
size: few
DNA: TGTGCCAGCAAAAGAGCTGGGAGGACTGAAGCTTTCTTT
CDR3: CASKRAGRTEAFF

J: TRBJ1-2
V: TRBV28
length: 16
D: NA
size: many
DNA: TGTGCCAGCAGTTCGGGGGCGGACTTGGGTAACTATGGCTACACCTTC
CDR3: CASSSGADLGNYGYTF

J: TRBJ2-2
V: TRBV9
length: 16
D: NA
size: once
DNA: TGTGCCAGCAGCCAGGAAGGGTCGGGATTGACCGGGGAGCTGTTTTTT
CDR3: CASSQEGSGLTGELFF

J: TRBJ2-3
V: TRBV7-2
length: 16
D: TRBD2
size: few
DNA: TGTGCCAGCAGCTTACTAGCGGGAGGGGCGAAAGATACGCAGTATTTT
CDR3: CASSLLAGGAKDTQYF

J: TRBJ1-5
V: TRBV19
length: 13
D: NA
size: many
DNA: TGTGCCAGTAGTGCAGGACTCAATCAGCCCCAGCATTTT
CDR3: CASSAGLNQPQHF

J: TRBJ2-1
V: TRBV18
length: 14
D: NA
size: NA
DNA: TGTGCCAGCTCACCACCCCAGCCGCGGGATGAGCAGTTCTTC
CDR3: CASSPPQPRDEQFF

J: TRBJ2-7
V: TRBV7-9
length: 15
D: TRBD1
size: many
DNA: TGTGCCAGCAGCTTAGCGCGTGGACAGGGCTACGAGCAGTACTTC
CDR3: CASSLARGQGYEQYF

J: TRBJ1-2
V: TRBV5-4
length: 15
D: NA
size: NA
DNA: TGTGCCAGCAAAAACAAGGACCGGAGACTTTATGGCTACACCTTC
CDR3: CASKNKDRRLYGYTF

J: TRBJ1-2
V: TRBV12-3/TRBV12-4
length: 14
D: NA
size: NA
DNA: TGTGCCAGCAGCCTCGGACCAAGGCGGTATGGCTACACCTTC
CDR3: CASSLGPRRYGYTF